This TCR beta chain was obtained from a study of monozygotic twins with inflammatory bowel disease. The unique tags termed UMIs, each holding a 6-nucleotide sample barcode, were added by means of template switching. TCRdb reprocessed the 5' RACE reads, with one entry per CDR3 protein and no DNA. The sample totals about 160,000 distinct CDR3 sequences. Regarding the study as a whole: Compared with healthy co-twins, IBD patients showed reduced TCRbeta repertoire diversity by inverse Simpson.

Germline CDR1 reads ENHRY; CDR2 reads SYGVKD. The CDR3 contains 14 residues. A remark on this clonotype: Its antigen is as yet unknown.

The source of this sequence is a human donor with ulcerative colitis or Crohn's disease, or a healthy co-twin of an affected twin (not recorded which). The sample comprised blood. V is TRBV10-3 and J is TRBJ1-5. CDR3 amino acids: CAISGDNPRQPQHF.